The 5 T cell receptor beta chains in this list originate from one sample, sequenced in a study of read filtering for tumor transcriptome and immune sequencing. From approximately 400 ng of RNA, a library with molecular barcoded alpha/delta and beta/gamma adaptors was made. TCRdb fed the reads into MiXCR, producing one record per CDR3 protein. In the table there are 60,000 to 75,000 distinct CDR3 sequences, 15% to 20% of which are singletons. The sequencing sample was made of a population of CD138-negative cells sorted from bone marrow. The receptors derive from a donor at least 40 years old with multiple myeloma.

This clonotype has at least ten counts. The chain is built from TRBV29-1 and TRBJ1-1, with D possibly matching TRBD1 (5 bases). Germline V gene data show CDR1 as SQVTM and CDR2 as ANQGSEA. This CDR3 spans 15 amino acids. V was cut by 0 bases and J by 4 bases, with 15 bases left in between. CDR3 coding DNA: TGCAGCGTTGAAGAAGTACAGGTCGTTAGCACTGAAGCTTTCTTT. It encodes CSVEEVQVVSTEAFF.

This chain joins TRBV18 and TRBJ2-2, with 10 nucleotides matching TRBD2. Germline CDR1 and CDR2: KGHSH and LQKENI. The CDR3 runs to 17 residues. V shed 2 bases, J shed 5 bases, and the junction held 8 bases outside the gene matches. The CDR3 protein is CASSPSLAGEWTGELFF. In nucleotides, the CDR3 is TGTGCCAGCTCACCATCTCTAGCGGGAGAATGGACCGGGGAGCTGTTTTTT.

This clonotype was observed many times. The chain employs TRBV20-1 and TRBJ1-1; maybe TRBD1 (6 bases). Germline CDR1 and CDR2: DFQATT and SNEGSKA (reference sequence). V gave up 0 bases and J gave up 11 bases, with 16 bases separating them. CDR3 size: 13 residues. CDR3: CSARDVGAGGAFF. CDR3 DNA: TGCAGTGCTAGAGATGTGGGGGCCGGGGGGGCTTTCTTT.

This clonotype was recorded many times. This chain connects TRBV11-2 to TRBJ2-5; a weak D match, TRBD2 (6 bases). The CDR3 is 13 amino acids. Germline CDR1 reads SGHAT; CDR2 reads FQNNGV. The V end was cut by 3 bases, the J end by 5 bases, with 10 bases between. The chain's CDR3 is CASSFGGTETQYF. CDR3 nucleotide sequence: TGTGCCAGCAGCTTCGGAGGGACGGAGACCCAGTACTTC.

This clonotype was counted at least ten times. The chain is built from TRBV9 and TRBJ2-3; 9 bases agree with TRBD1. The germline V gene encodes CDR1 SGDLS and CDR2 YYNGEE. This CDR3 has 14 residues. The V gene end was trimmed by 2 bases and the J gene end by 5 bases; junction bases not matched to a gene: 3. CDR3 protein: CASSVTGGGDTQYF. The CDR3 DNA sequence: TGTGCCAGCAGCGTCACAGGGGGCGGAGATACGCAGTATTTT. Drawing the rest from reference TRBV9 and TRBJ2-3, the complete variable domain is DSGVTQTPKHLITATGQRVTLRCSPRSGDLSVYWYQQSLDQGLQFLIQYYNGEERAKGNILERFSAQQFPDLHSELNLSSLELGDSALYFCASSVTGGGDTQYFGPGTRLTVL.